This TCR beta chain is drawn from a study of blood T cell repertoires in COVID-19. Study details: Nucleic acid was either cDNA or gDNA, and it came from T cells, B-cell-depleted T cells, or PBMCs.

This clone was found a few times. Sequencing was performed with immunoSEQ multiplex PCR; in TCRdb, only in-frame clones are kept and a portion is missing. Of about 120,000 clones in the sample, around 83% were seen once. The CDR3 covers 15 residues. Germline V gene sequence: CDR1 LNHDA, CDR2 SQIVND (reference sequence). Trimming removed 1 base at V and 3 bases at J, with 10 bases between. V usage is TRBV19 and J usage is TRBJ1-5; no definite D call. The TCR originated in a man between 60 and 75 years old with acute or convalescent COVID-19. Material: peripheral blood. CDR3 loop: CASSIVQTNNQPQHF. DNA of the CDR3: TGTGCCAGTAGTATAGTACAGACTAACAATCAGCCCCAGCATTTT.